Sequencing of this T cell receptor beta chain was carried out in a study of T cells in Graves' hyperthyroidism and ophthalmopathy. The TCR beta CDR3 regions underwent amplification using RNA transcripts as the source. The TCR CDR3 first-round RT-PCR relied on the HTBI primer set. MiXCR was run by TCRdb on the multiplex PCR reads, yielding one entry per CDR3 protein. The sample includes 300,000 to 400,000 distinct CDR3 sequences, roughly a fifth of them seen just once. Germline V CDR1 and CDR2: DFQATT, SNEGSKA (reference sequence). The CDR3 length is 13 residues. The V end lost 3 bases, the J end lost 1 base, and 7 bases lay between the germline ends. In this sample, this clonotype turned up many times.

The origin of this receptor is a woman aged 50 to 60 with Graves' hyperthyroidism. The chain combines TRBV20-1 with TRBJ1-5; tentatively, D is TRBD1 (6 bases). What was sequenced was blood. In nucleotides, the CDR3 is TGCAGTGCTAGTAGGGGGAGCAATCAGCCCCAGCATTTT. Encoded protein: CSASRGSNQPQHF.